This record covers a single T cell receptor beta chain. The antigen is unknown. V was trimmed by 11 bases and J by 4 bases, leaving 20 bases between them. The CDR3 has 14 amino acids. Per the germline V gene, CDR1 is SGHVS and CDR2 is FNYEAQ. Primers for the PCR totalled 60 Vbeta and 13 Jbeta. Study processing details: Among the unique TCR beta chains that a later analysis counted, about 81 million in all, 9.5 million to 11 million were shared. Profiled with immunoSEQ multiplex PCR; TCRdb holds only in-frame clones, not every one. V and J calls and clone size are as listed in that table; D and trimming were resolved from the DNA. The table records under 200,000 clones, roughly four fifths of them present only once. These data belong to a study of cytomegalovirus exposure and HLA in healthy donors. In the study overall: The early release's HLA-typed donors yielded 65 million to 85 million unique TCRs. Study-wide results and limits: Serostatus for CMV was the only available immune exposure information. Prior analysis indicated that the majority of TCR beta V segments exhibited productivity approximately 87% or approximately 30% of the time.

The chain couples TRBV7-6 to TRBJ1-1, with D unclear. This sequence originates from a woman aged 45-60 years in good health and CMV-seronegative. The source material was PBMCs. The CDR3 DNA is TGTGCCCTCGACCCCGGCCAGAGGCTCACTGAAGCTTTCTTT. Protein sequence: CALDPGQRLTEAFF.